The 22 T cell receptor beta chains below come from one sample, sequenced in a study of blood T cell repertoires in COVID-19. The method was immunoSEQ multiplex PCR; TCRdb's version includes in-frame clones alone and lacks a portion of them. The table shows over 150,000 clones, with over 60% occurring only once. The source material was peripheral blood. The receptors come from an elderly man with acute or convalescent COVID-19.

The CDR3 is CASGGGGAGETQYF. The CDR3 DNA follows: TGTGCCAGCGGAGGGGGAGGGGCCGGAGAGACCCAGTACTTC. This chain uses TRBV6-5 with TRBJ2-5; perhaps TRBD2 as D (7 bases). The CDR3 is made up of 14 amino acids. Germline V lookup: CDR1 MNHEY, CDR2 SVGAGI. The germline V and J ends were trimmed by 8 bases and 4 bases, with 17 bases remaining between them.

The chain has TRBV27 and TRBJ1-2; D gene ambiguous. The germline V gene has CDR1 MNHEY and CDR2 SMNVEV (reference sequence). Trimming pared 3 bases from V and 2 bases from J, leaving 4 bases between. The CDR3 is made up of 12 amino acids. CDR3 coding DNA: TGTGCCAGCAGTTTTCAGAACTATGGCTACACCTTC. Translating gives CASSFQNYGYTF.

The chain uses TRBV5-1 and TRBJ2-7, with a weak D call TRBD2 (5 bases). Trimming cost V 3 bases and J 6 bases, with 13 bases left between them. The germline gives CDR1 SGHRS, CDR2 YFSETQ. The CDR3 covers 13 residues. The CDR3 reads CASSSPGVREQYF. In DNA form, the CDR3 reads TGCGCCAGCAGCTCCCCCGGGGTTCGCGAGCAGTACTTC.

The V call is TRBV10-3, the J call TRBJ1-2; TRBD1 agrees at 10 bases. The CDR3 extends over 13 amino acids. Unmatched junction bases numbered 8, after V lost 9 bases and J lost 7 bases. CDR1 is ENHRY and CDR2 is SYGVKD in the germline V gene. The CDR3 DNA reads TGTGCCATACAACAGGACAGGGGGTCTGGCTACACCTTC. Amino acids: CAIQQDRGSGYTF.

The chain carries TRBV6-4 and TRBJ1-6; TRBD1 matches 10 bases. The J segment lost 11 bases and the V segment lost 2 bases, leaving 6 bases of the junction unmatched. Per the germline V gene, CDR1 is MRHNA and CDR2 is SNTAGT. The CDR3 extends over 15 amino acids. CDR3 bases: TGTGCCAGCAGTGACCTGGGACAGGGGCGAACACCCCTCCACTTT. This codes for CASSDLGQGRTPLHF.

The CDR3 sequence is CASSLVRDTAYNEQFF. CDR3 bases: TGTGCCAGCAGCTTAGTTCGGGACACAGCCTACAATGAGCAGTTCTTC. This chain uses TRBV7-2 with TRBJ2-1, with a weak D call TRBD1 (6 bases). This CDR3 is built from 16 residues. V was cut by 1 base and J by 2 bases, with 12 bases left in between. The germline CDR1 and CDR2 sequences are SGHTA and FQGNSA.

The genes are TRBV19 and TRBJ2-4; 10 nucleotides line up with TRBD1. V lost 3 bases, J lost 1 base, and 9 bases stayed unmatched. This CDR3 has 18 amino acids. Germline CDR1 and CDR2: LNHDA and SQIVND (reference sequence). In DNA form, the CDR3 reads TGTGCCAGTAGTATGACCGGGACAGGGGTGGCGGCCAAAAACATTCAGTACTTC. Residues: CASSMTGTGVAAKNIQYF.

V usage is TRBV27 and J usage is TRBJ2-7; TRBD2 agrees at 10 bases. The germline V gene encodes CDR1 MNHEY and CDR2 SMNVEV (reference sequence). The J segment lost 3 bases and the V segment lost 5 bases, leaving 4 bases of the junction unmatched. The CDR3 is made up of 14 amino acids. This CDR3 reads CASSPAGGNYEQYV. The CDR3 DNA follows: TGTGCCAGCAGTCCAGCGGGGGGGAACTACGAGCAGTACGTC.

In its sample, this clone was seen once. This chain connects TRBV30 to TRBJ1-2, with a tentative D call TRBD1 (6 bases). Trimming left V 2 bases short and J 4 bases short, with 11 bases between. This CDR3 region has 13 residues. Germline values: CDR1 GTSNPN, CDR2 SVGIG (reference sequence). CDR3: CAWSTGYGYGYTF. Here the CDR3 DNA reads TGTGCCTGGAGTACAGGGTACGGCTATGGCTACACCTTC.

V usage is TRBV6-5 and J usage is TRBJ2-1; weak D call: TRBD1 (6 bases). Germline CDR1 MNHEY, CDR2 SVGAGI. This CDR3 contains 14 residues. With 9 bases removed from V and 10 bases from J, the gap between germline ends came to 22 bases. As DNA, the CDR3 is TGTGCCAGTCTTCGGATACAGGGCGCGGGCGAGCAGTTCTTC. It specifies CASLRIQGAGEQFF.

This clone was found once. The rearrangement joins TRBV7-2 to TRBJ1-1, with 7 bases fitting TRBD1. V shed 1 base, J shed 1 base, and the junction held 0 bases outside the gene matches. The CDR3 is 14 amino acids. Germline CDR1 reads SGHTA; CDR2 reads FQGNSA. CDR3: CASSLDRGNTEAFF. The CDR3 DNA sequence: TGTGCCAGCAGCTTAGACAGGGGGAACACTGAAGCTTTCTTT.

CDR3 region: CASSVEQGGDTQYF. DNA for the CDR3: TGTGCCAGCAGCGTAGAACAGGGTGGGGATACGCAGTATTTT. The J gene is TRBJ2-3, the V gene TRBV9; D possibly corresponds to TRBD1 (6 bases). Per germline, CDR1 SGDLS and CDR2 YYNGEE. V was shortened by 0 bases and J by 6 bases, with 11 bases between the two germline ends. CDR3 length: 14 amino acids.

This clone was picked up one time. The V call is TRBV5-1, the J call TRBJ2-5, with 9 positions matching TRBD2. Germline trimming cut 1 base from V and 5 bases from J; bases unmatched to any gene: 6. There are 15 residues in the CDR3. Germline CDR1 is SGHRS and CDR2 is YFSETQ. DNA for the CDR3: TGCGCCAGCAGCTTGCCCAACAGCGGGGGGGAGACCCAGTACTTC. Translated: CASSLPNSGGETQYF.

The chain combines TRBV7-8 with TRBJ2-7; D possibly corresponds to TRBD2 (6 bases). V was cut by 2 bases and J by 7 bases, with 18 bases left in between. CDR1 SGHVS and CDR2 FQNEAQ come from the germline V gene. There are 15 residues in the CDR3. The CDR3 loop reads CASSLIPGETGEQYV. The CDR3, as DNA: TGTGCCAGCAGCTTAATCCCGGGGGAGACGGGAGAGCAGTACGTC.

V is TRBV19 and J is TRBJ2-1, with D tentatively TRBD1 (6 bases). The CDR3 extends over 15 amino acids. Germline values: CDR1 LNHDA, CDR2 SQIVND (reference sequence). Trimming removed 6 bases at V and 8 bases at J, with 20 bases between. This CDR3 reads CASRTPGAPWDEQFF. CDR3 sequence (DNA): TGTGCCAGTAGGACCCCAGGGGCACCCTGGGATGAGCAGTTCTTC.

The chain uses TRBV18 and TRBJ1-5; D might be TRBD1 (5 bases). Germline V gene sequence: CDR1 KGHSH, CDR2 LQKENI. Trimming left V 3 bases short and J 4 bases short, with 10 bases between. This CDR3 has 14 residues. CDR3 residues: CASSPQTENQPQHF. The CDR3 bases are TGTGCCAGCTCACCCCAGACAGAAAATCAGCCCCAGCATTTT.

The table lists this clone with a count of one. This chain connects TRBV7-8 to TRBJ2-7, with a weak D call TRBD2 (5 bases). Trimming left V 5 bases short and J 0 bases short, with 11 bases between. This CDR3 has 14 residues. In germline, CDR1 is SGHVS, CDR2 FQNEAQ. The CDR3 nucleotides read TGTGCCAGCAGCGTCGAGCGGAGCTCCTACGAGCAGTACGTC. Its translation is CASSVERSSYEQYV.

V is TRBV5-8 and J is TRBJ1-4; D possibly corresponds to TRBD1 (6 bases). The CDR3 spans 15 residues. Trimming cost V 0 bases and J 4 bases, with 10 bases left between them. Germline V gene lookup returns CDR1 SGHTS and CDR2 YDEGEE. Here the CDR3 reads CASSLGRRGNEKLFF. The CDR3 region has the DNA TGTGCCAGCAGCTTGGGGCGCAGGGGTAATGAAAAACTGTTTTTT.

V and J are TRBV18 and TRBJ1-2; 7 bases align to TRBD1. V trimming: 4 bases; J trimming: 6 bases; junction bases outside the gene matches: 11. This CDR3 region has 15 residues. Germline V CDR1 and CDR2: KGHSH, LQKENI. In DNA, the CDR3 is TGTGCCAGCTCACAATCACCGGGACAGAGGCATGGCTACACCTTC. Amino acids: CASSQSPGQRHGYTF.

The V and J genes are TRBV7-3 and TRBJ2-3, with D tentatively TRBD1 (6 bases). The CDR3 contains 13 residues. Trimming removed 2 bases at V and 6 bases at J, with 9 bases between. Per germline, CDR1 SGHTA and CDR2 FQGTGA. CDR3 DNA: TGTGCCAGCAGCTTATTGGACAGCGATACGCAGTATTTT. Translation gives CASSLLDSDTQYF.

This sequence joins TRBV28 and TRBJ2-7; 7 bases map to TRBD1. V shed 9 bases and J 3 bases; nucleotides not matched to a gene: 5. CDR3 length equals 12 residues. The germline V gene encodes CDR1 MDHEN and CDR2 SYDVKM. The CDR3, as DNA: TGTGCCAGTGGGACAGACCTCTACGAGCAGTACGTC. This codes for CASGTDLYEQYV.

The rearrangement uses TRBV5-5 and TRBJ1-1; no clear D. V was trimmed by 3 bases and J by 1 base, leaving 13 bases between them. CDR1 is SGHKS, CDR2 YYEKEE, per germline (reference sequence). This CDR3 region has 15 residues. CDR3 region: CASSYPQIQNTEAFF. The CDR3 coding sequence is TGTGCCAGCAGCTACCCCCAGATTCAGAACACTGAAGCTTTCTTT. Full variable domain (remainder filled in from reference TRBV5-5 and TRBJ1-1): DAGVTQSPTHLIKTRGQQVTLRCSPISGHKSVSWYQQVLGQGPQFIFQYYEKEERGRGNFPDRFSARQFPNYSSELNVNALLLGDSALYLCASSYPQIQNTEAFFGQGTRLTVV.